Listed here is a single TCR beta chain. Its target is not known. With 60 Vbeta and 13 Jbeta primers, the PCR was carried out. Sequencing used immunoSEQ multiplex PCR; TCRdb keeps in-frame clones, though not all of them. The data contain about 160,000 clones, around four fifths of them singletons. This record belongs to a study of cytomegalovirus exposure and HLA in healthy donors. Study findings and constraints: High sensitivity and specificity were reportedly achieved when the classifier diagnosed cytomegalovirus status. Further analysis was carried out later, and it showed several of the most significant clusters appearing linked to common viral pathogens.

The CDR3 extends over 16 amino acids. Trimming cost V 3 bases and J 0 bases, with 13 bases left between them. CDR1 is SGDLS and CDR2 is YYNGEE in the germline V gene. The origin of this receptor is a man younger than 35 in good health and CMV-seronegative. V is TRBV9 and J is TRBJ2-1; weak D call: TRBD1 (6 bases). Source material: PBMCs. The CDR3 here is CASSGRQAPSYNEQFF. The CDR3 bases are TGTGCCAGCAGCGGGCGACAGGCACCCTCCTACAATGAGCAGTTCTTC.